The T cell receptor beta chain under discussion was sequenced for a study of OX40 agonist ivuxolimab in advanced cancers. In the study overall: Ivuxolimab, an agonistic anti-OX40 (CD134) antibody, was given to patients.

The assay was immunoSEQ multiplex PCR, and TCRdb's table has in-frame clones only and misses some. The table records 62,000 or so clones, roughly 89% of them present only once. Whole-study findings and limits: Fewer expanded clones were found on average in CD4+ than in CD8+ T cells. The study observed clonal expansion of CD4+ and CD8+ blood T cells by week 6 at 0.1 to 3.0 mg/kg. Individuals who were partial responders at 0.1-3.0 mg/kg had clonal expansion that ranked among the lowest.

V lost 2 bases and J 10 bases, leaving 17 bases between the germline ends. CDR1 is MNHEY and CDR2 is SVGAGI in the germline V gene. The CDR3 extends over 14 amino acids. Note on this clone: Its target is unknown.

The clonotype was recovered from an adult with an advanced solid tumor such as melanoma, head and neck, liver or kidney cancer. The source material was CD4+ or CD8+ T cells sorted from blood, sampled in a trial of the OX40 agonist ivuxolimab. The chain uses TRBV6-5 and TRBJ1-1; possible D gene TRBD1, 5 bases. The CDR3 DNA follows: TGTGCCAGCAGTTACCAGGGCGGGGTTGCAGGAGCTTTCTTT. Residues: CASSYQGGVAGAFF.